Reported below is one T cell receptor (beta chain). Antigen: not known. This sample stems from a study of OX40 agonist ivuxolimab in advanced cancers. General study results and limits: Among the lowest peripheral clonal expansion occurred in 0.1-3.0 mg/kg partial responders.

Measured with immunoSEQ multiplex PCR; TCRdb has only the in-frame clones, and not every one. The repertoire holds fewer than 25,000 clones, nearly 85% seen once, with approximately 8% in the top ten. The sequencing here drew on CD4+ or CD8+ T cells sorted from blood, taken in a trial of the OX40 agonist ivuxolimab. The sequence was collected from an adult with an advanced solid tumor such as melanoma, head and neck, liver or kidney cancer.

The CDR3, as DNA: TGTGCCAGTAGTATCCCCCATCTGACAGGGGTCACTGAAGCTTTCTTT. As protein: CASSIPHLTGVTEAFF. V gene TRBV19 combines with J gene TRBJ1-1; 8 bases are a match to TRBD1. This CDR3 has 16 amino acids. Per germline, CDR1 LNHDA and CDR2 SQIVND (reference sequence). V was clipped by 3 bases and J by 4 bases; unmatched bases: 10. Full variable domain (remainder filled in from reference TRBV19 and TRBJ1-1): DGGITQSPKYLFRKEGQNVTLSCEQNLNHDAMYWYRQDPGQGLRLIYYSQIVNDFQKGDIAEGYSVSREKKESFPLTVTSAQKNPTAFYLCASSIPHLTGVTEAFFGQGTRLTVV.